This T cell receptor beta chain was retrieved from a study of blood T cell repertoires in COVID-19. The CDR3 length is 13 residues. Germline CDR1 SQVTM, CDR2 ANQGSEA. Trimming shortened V by 8 bases and J by 5 bases, and 18 bases separated the two germline ends. This clone was found a few times. Profiled with immunoSEQ multiplex PCR; TCRdb holds only in-frame clones, not every one. Here the sample spans about 100,000 clones, about 77% being singletons. The chain carries TRBV29-1 and TRBJ2-5, with TRBD1 as a possible D gene (5 bases). The origin of this receptor is a woman aged 70-85 years with acute or convalescent COVID-19. Sequencing was performed on peripheral blood. The CDR3: CSLSPGIGETQYF. CDR3 bases: TGCAGCCTATCCCCAGGGATCGGCGAGACCCAGTACTTC.